This is a list of T cell receptor beta chains from one sample in a study of blood T cell repertoires in COVID-19. Repertoires were generated with immunoSEQ multiplex PCR, while TCRdb's copy carries only in-frame clones and drops some. The table records some 87,000 clones, roughly 89% of them present only once. The sequenced sample was peripheral blood. The receptors shown here come from a human donor with COVID-19, enrolled during active disease. The donor label of this sample is uncertain. The CDR3 runs from the conserved cysteine through the conserved F or W. The D gene is left open where the match is weak. Part of the rows lack a size; the others show once, few, many or a class for expanded clones.

j_gene,v_gene,d_gene,abundance,CDR3nt,CDR3aa
TRBJ1-2,TRBV5-1,-,once,TGCGCCAGCAGCTTGAGACAGCCTAACTATGGCTACACCTTC,CASSLRQPNYGYTF
TRBJ1-5,TRBV4-1,TRBD1,-,TGCGCCAGCAGCCATATAGGACAGGGGAATCAGCCCCAGCATTTT,CASSHIGQGNQPQHF
TRBJ2-1,TRBV11-2,TRBD2,-,TGTGCCAGCAGCTTTAGCGGGGGGGCCGATGAGCAGTTCTTC,CASSFSGGADEQFF
TRBJ2-3,TRBV4-1,TRBD2,-,TGCGCCAGCAGCCAAGAACCCGGGAGGGGCACAGATACGCAGTATTTT,CASSQEPGRGTDTQYF
TRBJ1-2,TRBV6-5,-,-,TGTGCCAGCAGTTACGGCAGGGATACCTATGGCTACACCTTC,CASSYGRDTYGYTF
TRBJ1-5,TRBV5-6,-,-,TGTGCCAGCAGCTTGGTTATGAGCAATCAGCCCCAGCATTTT,CASSLVMSNQPQHF
TRBJ1-1,TRBV6-6,-,once,TGTGCCAGCAGTCGACAGGAGAACACTGAAGCTTTCTTT,CASSRQENTEAFF
TRBJ2-7,TRBV23-1,TRBD1,-,TGCGCCAGCAGCCCCGGACAGGCTAGCTCCTACGAGCAGTACTTC,CASSPGQASSYEQYF
TRBJ2-7,TRBV6-1,-,-,TGTGCCAGCAGTGAAGTCTCCGAGCAGTACTTC,CASSEVSEQYF
TRBJ1-1,TRBV6-6,-,-,TGTGCCAGCAGCAAGCACCGGTGGACTGGGAACACTGAAGCTTTCTTT,CASSKHRWTGNTEAFF
TRBJ1-6,TRBV7-2,TRBD1,-,TGTGCCAGCAGCAGGGGGCAGGGTTCACCCCTCCACTTT,CASSRGQGSPLHF
TRBJ1-1,TRBV6-6,TRBD1,few,TGTGCCAGCAGTTCGGGACAGGGATGGACTGAAGCTTTCTTT,CASSSGQGWTEAFF
TRBJ1-1,TRBV11-1,-,-,-,CASSFGSGNTEAFF
TRBJ2-7,TRBV19,TRBD1,-,TGTGCCAGTAAACGGGACCGGGACAGGGGGTCCGAGCAGTACTTC,CASKRDRDRGSEQYF
TRBJ2-1,TRBV9,-,few,TGTGCCAGCAGCCCAAATCCCTCGGGGTCTGAGCAGTTCTTC,CASSPNPSGSEQFF
TRBJ1-2,TRBV19,TRBD1,-,TGTGCCAGTAGTAGGGGGGGACAGGGTATTTACTATGGCTACACCTTC,CASSRGGQGIYYGYTF
TRBJ2-1,TRBV7-3,-,-,TGTGCCAGCAGCTTAGGGGGGGCTAGCCAGGGTGAGCAGTTCTTC,CASSLGGASQGEQFF
TRBJ1-5,TRBV24-1,-,once,TGTGCCATCCTCGGTAAGCCCCAGCATTTT,CAILGKPQHF
TRBJ1-2,TRBV20-1,-,-,TGCAGTGCTAGTGCCGCAGGGGACTATGGCTACACCTTC,CSASAAGDYGYTF
TRBJ2-5,TRBV5-6,-,-,TGTGCCAGCAGCTCGATGAGACAGGTAGGAGAGACCCAGTACTTC,CASSSMRQVGETQYF
TRBJ2-5,TRBV7-9,-,-,TGTGCCAGCAGCCCCTTCGCGGGCGCGGAGACCCAGTACTTC,CASSPFAGAETQYF
TRBJ2-7,TRBV19,-,-,TGTGCCAGTAGTATTACGGTGGGCCAGGCCAGGGTTACCTACGAGCAGTACTTC,CASSITVGQARVTYEQYF
TRBJ1-6,TRBV5-1,-,once,TGCGCCAGCAGCCCCATACCCGGGGGACATTCACCCCTCCACTTT,CASSPIPGGHSPLHF
TRBJ2-2,TRBV5-1,TRBD1,-,TGCGCCAGCAGCTACGGACAGGGGACGAACACCGGGGAGCTGTTTTTT,CASSYGQGTNTGELFF
TRBJ2-3,TRBV28,TRBD1,-,TGTGCCAGCAGACTAATGGGACAGGGTCAATTACGCACAGATACGCAGTATTTT,CASRLMGQGQLRTDTQYF
TRBJ2-2,TRBV11-2,TRBD2,-,TGTGCCAGCAGCTGGGACTACCTTAACACCGGGGAGCTGTTTTTT,CASSWDYLNTGELFF
TRBJ2-6,TRBV30,-,-,TGTGCCTCCACCTTTCCGGGATTCTCTGGGGCCAACGTCCTGACTTTC,CASTFPGFSGANVLTF
TRBJ1-6,TRBV27,TRBD1,-,TGTGCCAGCAGTTTATCACAGACAGGGCAGATACCCCTCCACTTT,CASSLSQTGQIPLHF
TRBJ2-1,TRBV4-2,TRBD2,once,TGTGCCAGCAGCCAAGCCGGGGCGGGAGCGAATAATGAGCAGTTCTTC,CASSQAGAGANNEQFF
TRBJ2-5,TRBV4-1,-,-,TGCGCCAGCAGCCAAGATTTGGCCAGGAAGACCCAGTACTTC,CASSQDLARKTQYF
TRBJ1-2,TRBV2,-,-,TGTGCCAGCAGTGAATCCAGGGGAGGCTACACCTTC,CASSESRGGYTF
TRBJ1-3,TRBV27,TRBD1,few,TGTGCCAGCAGTCAAGGGGGCGCCTACTCTGGAAACACCATATATTTT,CASSQGGAYSGNTIYF
TRBJ1-6,TRBV25-1,TRBD1,-,TGTGCCAGCAGTGAATCCGTAGGAAGGGGGCCTAATTCACCCCTCCACTTT,CASSESVGRGPNSPLHF
TRBJ2-5,TRBV7-9,-,-,TGTGCCAGCAGCACACAGAGACAGGCGGAGACCCAGTACTTC,CASSTQRQAETQYF
TRBJ2-1,TRBV2,TRBD2,-,TGTGCCAGCAGTGGCAGGACTAGCGGGAGAACGGGTGAGCAGTTCTTC,CASSGRTSGRTGEQFF